The 16 T cell receptor beta chains in this list originate from one sample, sequenced in a study of blood T cell repertoires in COVID-19. Method: immunoSEQ multiplex PCR; TCRdb's copy keeps in-frame clones and lacks some. The sample shows under 250,000 clones, 80% to 90% of them seen only once. The material sequenced was PBMCs or T cells enriched from blood (not recorded which). The receptors derive from a woman between 18 and 30 years old in a cohort exposed to, infected with or recovered from COVID-19 (not recorded which).

The chain employs TRBV7-8 and TRBJ1-2; D is unresolved. The CDR3 contains 13 residues. Looked up from germline, CDR1 is SGHVS and CDR2 is FQNEAQ. V lost 1 base, J lost 7 bases, and 10 bases lay in between. The CDR3 here is CASSLDEGGGYTF. The CDR3, as DNA: TGTGCCAGCAGCTTAGATGAGGGAGGTGGCTACACCTTC.

V is TRBV12-5 and J is TRBJ2-1, with 7 bases matching TRBD2. V shed 7 bases and J 8 bases; nucleotides not matched to a gene: 8. The CDR3 sequence is 13 residues long. In germline, CDR1 is LGHNT, CDR2 FRNRAP. The CDR3 loop reads CASAPGGGDEQFF. The CDR3 nucleotides are TGTGCTAGTGCCCCGGGGGGTGGCGATGAGCAGTTCTTC.

The chain is built from TRBV30 and TRBJ2-1; the D gene is possibly TRBD1 (6 bases). V lost 0 bases and J lost 7, with 13 bases in between. From germline, CDR1 is GTSNPN and CDR2 SVGIG (reference sequence). This CDR3 comprises 14 residues. CDR3 amino acids: CAWSVMGAGNEQFF. DNA of the CDR3: TGTGCCTGGAGTGTGATGGGGGCCGGGAATGAGCAGTTCTTC.

The chain recombines TRBV7-9 with TRBJ1-1; D gene ambiguous. The CDR3 totals 13 residues. CDR1 and CDR2 (germline): SEHNR, FQNEAQ (reference sequence). V was pared by 4 bases and J by 2 bases, with 8 bases between. The CDR3 loop reads CASSYQLNTEAFF. CDR3 sequence (DNA): TGTGCCAGCAGCTATCAGTTAAACACTGAAGCTTTCTTT.

The chain uses TRBV7-9 and TRBJ2-1; TRBD2 agrees at 10 bases. Germline V CDR1 and CDR2: SEHNR, FQNEAQ (reference sequence). The CDR3 consists of 16 residues. The J segment lost 0 bases and the V segment lost 2 bases, leaving 1 base of the junction unmatched. CDR3 coding DNA: TGTGCCAGCAGCTTATCTAGCGGGGGCTCCTACAATGAGCAGTTCTTC. Its protein is CASSLSSGGSYNEQFF. Variable domain in full (rest from reference TRBV7-9 and TRBJ2-1): DTGVSQNPRHKITKRGQNVTFRCDPISEHNRLYWYRQTLGQGPEFLTYFQNEAQLEKSRLLSDRFSAERPKGSFSTLEIQRTEQGDSAMYLCASSLSSGGSYNEQFFGPGTRLTVL.

The V call is TRBV5-1, the J call TRBJ1-5; TRBD1 matches at 7 bases. V was clipped by 2 bases and J by 3 bases; unmatched bases: 20. Germline V gives CDR1 SGHRS, CDR2 YFSETQ. The CDR3 is 20 amino acids. The CDR3 reads CASSLLGQGGRISINQPQHF. CDR3 nucleotides: TGCGCCAGCAGCTTACTAGGGCAGGGGGGTAGAATTTCGATCAATCAGCCCCAGCATTTT.

This chain connects TRBV28 to TRBJ2-1; 9 positions agree with TRBD2. CDR3 length: 15 amino acids. The V segment lost 6 bases and the J segment 7 bases; nucleotides outside the gene matches: 10. CDR1 and CDR2 from the germline V gene are MDHEN and SYDVKM. This CDR3 is CASRGGGAGSNEQFF. Here the CDR3 DNA reads TGTGCCAGCAGGGGCGGGGGGGCCGGATCGAATGAGCAGTTCTTC.

V gene TRBV7-2 combines with J gene TRBJ1-4; tentatively, D is TRBD1 (5 bases). The CDR3 totals 15 residues. The germline V and J ends were trimmed by 1 base and 3 bases, with 9 bases remaining between them. CDR1 SGHTA and CDR2 FQGNSA come from the germline V gene. The CDR3 region has the DNA TGTGCCAGCAGCTTAGGGCAGGGCCCTAATGAAAAACTGTTTTTT. Protein: CASSLGQGPNEKLFF.

J is TRBJ1-6 and V is TRBV2, with TRBD1 as a possible D gene (5 bases). The germline V gene encodes CDR1 SNHLY and CDR2 FYNNEI. This CDR3 contains 14 residues. The ends were cut back, 3 bases at V and 9 bases at J, with 12 bases in the middle. CDR3: CASSEGRETSPLHF. The DNA of the CDR3 is TGTGCCAGCAGTGAGGGCAGGGAAACTTCACCCCTCCACTTT.

The rearrangement links TRBV7-9 to TRBJ2-5, with D maybe TRBD1 (5 bases). The CDR3 sequence is 13 residues long. Germline V gene data show CDR1 as SEHNR and CDR2 as FQNEAQ (reference sequence). V gave up 1 base and J gave up 8 bases, with 11 bases separating them. The CDR3 nucleotides read TGTGCCAGCAGCTTAGGCGGACAATCAACCCAGTACTTC. Its translation is CASSLGGQSTQYF.

The chain combines TRBV6-6 with TRBJ1-6; 8 bases line up with TRBD1. The CDR3 has 16 amino acids. Germline loops: CDR1 MNHNY, CDR2 SVGAGI (reference sequence). The junction had 7 bases not matched to a gene; V was cut back by 2 bases and J by 7 bases. The CDR3 is CASSYPDRDRNSPLHF. CDR3 nucleotides: TGTGCCAGCAGTTACCCCGACCGGGACAGGAATTCACCCCTCCACTTT.

V and J are TRBV11-3 and TRBJ1-2; TRBD1 might be the D (5 bases). The CDR3 consists of 16 residues. The V end was cut by 0 bases, the J end by 2 bases, with 13 bases between. CDR1 SGHNT and CDR2 YENEEA come from the germline V gene. DNA for the CDR3: TGTGCCAGCAGCTTAGAGTCGGCGGGACCGAACTATGGCTACACCTTC. Protein: CASSLESAGPNYGYTF.

The genes are TRBV11-3 and TRBJ1-1, with D perhaps TRBD1 (6 bases). The germline V gene has CDR1 SGHNT and CDR2 YENEEA. There are 14 residues in the CDR3. Trimming shortened V by 5 bases and J by 4 bases, and 14 bases separated the two germline ends. The CDR3 DNA reads as TGTGCCAGCAGCCCCGAAGGGGGTCGCACTGAAGCTTTCTTT. This codes for CASSPEGGRTEAFF.

V gene TRBV5-1 combines with J gene TRBJ2-1, with 8 positions matching TRBD2. The junction had 8 bases not matched to a gene; V was cut back by 0 bases and J by 0 bases. The CDR3 consists of 18 residues. Germline lookup yields CDR1 SGHRS and CDR2 YFSETQ. CDR3 loop: CASSLEFAGGSSYNEQFF. As DNA, the CDR3 is TGCGCCAGCAGCTTGGAGTTCGCGGGAGGAAGCTCCTACAATGAGCAGTTCTTC.

This clone was seen a single time. The chain carries TRBV10-3 and TRBJ2-7; 8 nucleotides match TRBD1. This CDR3 is built from 14 residues. The V and J ends lost 0 bases and 8 bases, in that order; junction bases with no gene match: 6. Germline V gene sequence: CDR1 ENHRY, CDR2 SYGVKD. CDR3 nucleotides: TGTGCCATCAGTGAGTCGACAGGGGATCGAAAGCAGTACTTC. This sequence encodes CAISESTGDRKQYF.

The J gene is TRBJ2-2, the V gene TRBV18; 8 bases fit TRBD1. CDR1 KGHSH and CDR2 LQKENI come from the germline V gene. J lost 1 base, V lost 1 base, and 5 bases had no gene match. This CDR3 comprises 17 residues. In DNA, the CDR3 is TGTGCCAGCTCACCACGGACCGGGACAGGGAACACCGGGGAGCTGTTTTTT. As protein: CASSPRTGTGNTGELFF. The variable domain in full, with the rest retrieved from reference TRBV18 and TRBJ2-2, is NAGVMQNPRHLVRRRGQEARLRCSPMKGHSHVYWYRQLPEEGLKFMVYLQKENIIDESGMPKERFSAEFPKEGPSILRIQQVVRGDSAAYFCASSPRTGTGNTGELFFGEGSRLTVL.